This T cell receptor beta chain derives from a study of blood T cells in healthy people across ages. Next came a second PCR, run for roughly 7 to 12 cycles, which used a sample-barcoded 5' primer along with a J-beta primer mix. TCRdb re-analysed the 5' RACE reads in MiXCR, keeping a single row per CDR3 protein. The sample lists about 720,000 distinct CDR3 sequences; around a quarter were seen once. Caucasian, healthy and from Russia, the donors were aged between roughly 6 and 95. This same sample was also taken into another study, of T cells of mothers and their children.

The sample comprised blood. The TCR comes from a boy between 10 and 17 years old in good health.

The CDR3 bases are TGCGCCAGCAGCCGCACGAGCAGTGCCCTCACCTACGAGCAGTACTTC. It translates to CASSRTSSALTYEQYF. The V and J genes are TRBV4-3 and TRBJ2-7; the D is unclear. This CDR3 spans 16 amino acids. V lost 4 bases and J 2 bases, leaving 18 bases between the germline ends. Germline lookup yields CDR1 LGHNA and CDR2 YSLEER.